This TCR beta chain derives from a study of blood T cell repertoires in COVID-19. Study context: The United States, Italy and Spain were the sources of the acute and convalescent COVID-19 samples. T cells, B-cell-depleted T cells, or PBMCs supplied cDNA or gDNA.

The protocol was immunoSEQ multiplex PCR, while the TCRdb copy is restricted to in-frame clones and leaves out a portion. The sample has 350,000 to 550,000 clones; 85% to 90% are singletons. Germline V gives CDR1 SQVTM, CDR2 ANQGSEA. The CDR3 totals 14 residues. Trimming removed 4 bases at V and 1 base at J, with 13 bases between. The study recruited people aged roughly 18 to 95 years across approximately 25 US areas. Participants had their cohort set by participant-reported clinical history. V and J are TRBV29-1 and TRBJ1-1; maybe TRBD1 (6 bases). This receptor was identified in a man aged 25-45 years who had recovered from COVID-19. The sequenced sample consisted of PBMCs or T cells enriched from blood (not recorded which). The chain's CDR3 is CSVVVQGTNTEAFF. The CDR3 DNA is TGCAGCGTTGTCGTTCAGGGGACGAACACTGAAGCTTTCTTT.